The 13 T cell receptor beta chains below come from one sample, sequenced in a study of neurological immune-mediated disorders. Via MiXCR, TCRdb re-called the 5' RACE reads, giving one row per CDR3 protein. The table lists about 120,000 distinct CDR3 sequences, roughly 3.4% of them singletons. The sample comprised PBMCs. The receptors originated from a woman aged 25 to 39 with multiple sclerosis.

This clonotype was seen repeatedly, ten times or more. V is TRBV6-5 and J is TRBJ2-5; 7 bases agree with TRBD2. The CDR3 sequence is 18 residues long. Germline CDR1 is MNHEY and CDR2 is SVGAGI. Trimming cost V 0 bases and J 2 bases; bases outside gene matches: 12. CDR3 coding DNA: TGTGCCAGCAGTTACTCGGGTTTACCGGGAGGATCGCAAGAGACCCAGTACTTC. It encodes CASSYSGLPGGSQETQYF.

This clonotype has ten or more counts. The rearrangement links TRBV20-1 to TRBJ1-5, with 9 bases fitting TRBD1. CDR1 is DFQATT and CDR2 is SNEGSKA in the germline V gene (reference sequence). CDR3 length equals 14 residues. Trimming at V came to 5 bases and at J to 7 bases, leaving 9 bases not matched to a gene. The CDR3 protein is CSALGQGIGQPQHF. In nucleotides, the CDR3 is TGCAGTGCTCTCGGACAGGGGATCGGCCAGCCCCAGCATTTT.

The table lists this clonotype with many counts. This sequence joins TRBV27 and TRBJ2-7; D could derive from TRBD1 or TRBD2 (5 bases each). V was clipped by 8 bases and J by 0 bases, with 11 bases between them. The CDR3 totals 13 residues. Germline V gene lookup returns CDR1 MNHEY and CDR2 SMNVEV (reference sequence). CDR3 residues: CASGDRTSYEQYF. The CDR3 DNA is TGTGCCAGCGGGGACCGAACCTCCTACGAGCAGTACTTC.

This clonotype was counted ten times or more. The gene calls are TRBV20-1 and TRBJ2-1, with 10 bases aligning to TRBD2. The CDR3 is 13 residues long. V shed 6 bases, J shed 9 bases, and the junction held 8 bases outside the gene matches. From germline, CDR1 is DFQATT and CDR2 SNEGSKA (reference sequence). CDR3 amino acids: CSALAGVSIEQFF. As DNA, the CDR3 is TGCAGTGCCCTAGCGGGAGTGAGTATTGAGCAGTTCTTC.

At least ten counts were recorded for this clonotype. The chain couples TRBV6-5 to TRBJ1-2; a weak D match, TRBD1 (5 bases). Germline-derived CDR1 and CDR2 are MNHEY and SVGAGI. The CDR3 runs 12 residues. Trimming took 6 bases from V and 4 from J, leaving 9 bases between them. CDR3 in DNA: TGTGCCAGCAGGGCGGGACTCTATGGCTACACCTTC. Amino acid sequence: CASRAGLYGYTF.

This clonotype was seen at least ten times. The rearrangement links TRBV14 to TRBJ2-3; D is possibly TRBD1 or TRBD2 (5 bases each). The V gene's germline CDR1 is SGHDN and CDR2 FVKESK. The CDR3 totals 15 residues. Trimming removed 6 bases from V and 2 bases from J, with 15 bases in between. CDR3 sequence (DNA): TGTGCCAGCAGAGCCTGGGACGGGGACACAGATACGCAGTATTTT. Translating it yields CASRAWDGDTDTQYF.

The chain is built from TRBV7-2 and TRBJ2-1; TRBD1 agrees at 9 bases. Germline V lookup: CDR1 SGHTA, CDR2 FQGNSA. The V segment lost 3 bases and the J segment 6 bases; nucleotides outside the gene matches: 6. This CDR3 comprises 15 residues. CDR3 nucleotides: TGTGCCAGCAGCTTTCTGGGACAGGGATTCAATGAGCAGTTCTTC. Its protein is CASSFLGQGFNEQFF.

This clonotype showed up many times. This CDR3 reads CSVEDRRREGANYGYTF. CDR3 nucleotides: TGCAGCGTTGAGGACAGAAGGAGAGAGGGAGCTAACTATGGCTACACCTTC. The chain combines TRBV29-1 with TRBJ1-2, with a weak D call TRBD1 (6 bases). This CDR3 is built from 17 residues. From germline, CDR1 is SQVTM and CDR2 ANQGSEA. The V gene lost 3 bases and the J gene lost 0 bases, with 20 bases spanning the gap.

This clonotype was detected ten times or more. The J gene is TRBJ1-4, the V gene TRBV20-1; 7 bases are shared with TRBD1. Trimming took 0 bases from V and 4 from J; bases not matched to a gene: 5. CDR1 is DFQATT and CDR2 is SNEGSKA in the germline V gene (reference sequence). The CDR3 consists of 15 residues. The DNA for the CDR3 is TGCAGTGCTAGAGACTCGGGACAGCTTAATGAAAAACTGTTTTTT. Residues: CSARDSGQLNEKLFF.

This clonotype was counted many times. This chain uses TRBV11-2 with TRBJ2-3, with unresolved D. The germline V gene encodes CDR1 SGHAT and CDR2 FQNNGV. CDR3 length equals 13 residues. The V and J ends lost 1 base and 7 bases respectively, with 9 bases between them. The CDR3 nucleotides are TGTGCCAGCAGCTTAGTGGCGGAACATACGCAGTATTTT. Protein sequence: CASSLVAEHTQYF. Full variable domain (remainder filled in from reference TRBV11-2 and TRBJ2-3): EAGVAQSPRYKIIEKRQSVAFWCNPISGHATLYWYQQILGQGPKLLIQFQNNGVVDDSQLPKDRFSAERLKGVDSTLKIQPAKLEDSAVYLCASSLVAEHTQYFGPGTRLTVL.

Remarks on this clonotype: The junction departs from the called germline gene at one end, perhaps through a read error. The rearrangement uses TRBV3-1 and TRBJ1-5; maybe TRBD1 (5 bases). The CDR3 runs to 13 residues. Germline-derived CDR1 and CDR2 are LGHDT and YNNKEL (reference sequence). This chain's CDR3 is CASSQEGYQHQHF. For the CDR3, the DNA is TGTGCCAGCAGCCAGGAGGGGTATCAGCACCAGCATTTT. Full variable domain (missing parts from reference TRBV3-1 and TRBJ1-5): DTAVSQTPKYLVTQMGNDKSIKCEQNLGHDTMYWYKQDSKKFLKIMFSYNNKELIINETVPNRFSPKSPDKAHLNLHINSLELGDSAVYFCASSQEGYQHQHFGDGTRLSIL.

Ten or more counts support this clonotype. This chain uses TRBV20-1 with TRBJ1-3, with 7 bases identical to TRBD1. V shed 3 bases and J 4 bases; nucleotides not matched to a gene: 3. Germline V gives CDR1 DFQATT, CDR2 SNEGSKA (reference sequence). The CDR3 has 13 amino acids. This CDR3 reads CSASEGAGNTIYF. DNA of the CDR3: TGCAGTGCTAGTGAGGGGGCCGGAAACACCATATATTTT.

This clonotype has ten or more counts. This chain connects TRBV5-6 to TRBJ2-3; unclear D gene. Trimming cost V 2 bases and J 5 bases, with 9 bases left between them. The CDR3 runs to 13 residues. Germline-derived CDR1 and CDR2 are SGHDT and YYEEEE. For the CDR3, the DNA is TGTGCCAGCAGCTTTCAACCGCGAGATACGCAGTATTTT. This encodes CASSFQPRDTQYF.